These 20 T cell receptor beta chains came from one sample sequenced in a study of blood T cell repertoires in COVID-19. Produced via immunoSEQ multiplex PCR; TCRdb's table is partial and in-frame only. The sample shows nearly 55,000 clones, about 86% of them seen only once. Sequenced sample: peripheral blood. All receptors come from a man between 65 and 85 years old with active COVID-19.

This chain joins TRBV4-1 and TRBJ2-7; D is perhaps TRBD2 (7 bases). Trimming removed 0 bases at V and 3 bases at J, with 15 bases between. CDR3 length: 16 residues. Germline CDR1 reads MGHRA; CDR2 reads YSYEKL. CDR3 sequence (DNA): TGCGCCAGCAGCCAAGATGGGTGGGGGGGCTTCTACGAGCAGTACTTC. Its translation: CASSQDGWGGFYEQYF.

The chain links TRBV3-1 (or the pseudogene TRBV3-2) to TRBJ1-1; D is perhaps TRBD1 (5 bases). Germline CDR1 LGHDT, CDR2 YNNKEL (reference sequence). The CDR3 loop spans 14 amino acids. Trimming cost V 0 bases and J 1 base, with 6 bases left between them. The DNA of the CDR3 is TGTGCCAGCAGCCAAGATCAGGGGAACACTGAAGCTTTCTTT. Protein product: CASSQDQGNTEAFF.

The gene calls are TRBV25-1 and TRBJ1-6; a weak D match, TRBD1 (6 bases). This CDR3 comprises 14 residues. V lost 6 bases, J lost 2 bases, and 8 bases lay in between. CDR1 MGHDK and CDR2 SYGVNS come from the germline V gene. The CDR3, as DNA: TGTGCCAGCAGGGACAGCGCCTATAATTCACCCCTCCACTTT. Protein: CASRDSAYNSPLHF.

This chain connects TRBV7-9 to TRBJ1-5, with TRBD1 matching 11 bases. Per the germline V gene, CDR1 is SEHNR and CDR2 is FQNEAQ (reference sequence). V lost 5 bases to trimming and J lost 6 bases; unmatched junction nucleotides: 6. This CDR3 is 15 amino acids long. In nucleotides, the CDR3 is TGTGCCAGCAGCCCAGGACAGGGGGCAAGTCAGCCCCAGCATTTT. Its protein is CASSPGQGASQPQHF.

This clone was counted a single time. J is TRBJ1-1 and V is TRBV10-3; possible D gene TRBD1, 6 bases. Germline-derived CDR1 and CDR2 are ENHRY and SYGVKD. V lost 3 bases and J lost 5, with 10 bases in between. The CDR3 is 13 residues long. The CDR3 DNA sequence: TGTGCCATCAGTGACAGGGGATCGACTGAAGCTTTCTTT. Translated, it gives CAISDRGSTEAFF.

The genes are TRBV27 and TRBJ2-2; 8 bases line up with TRBD2. CDR3 length: 16 amino acids. Germline CDR1 is MNHEY and CDR2 is SMNVEV (reference sequence). Trimming removed 4 bases from V and 2 bases from J; junction bases left unmatched: 6. The CDR3 protein is CASSSLAGLNTGELFF. The CDR3 DNA follows: TGTGCCAGCAGTTCCTTAGCGGGACTTAACACCGGGGAGCTGTTTTTT.

V is TRBV5-1 and J is TRBJ2-7; TRBD1 agrees at 7 bases. The length of the CDR3 is 15 residues. Germline V gene lookup returns CDR1 SGHRS and CDR2 YFSETQ. The J segment lost 6 bases and the V segment lost 4 bases, leaving 13 bases of the junction unmatched. The CDR3: CASSPPTGNEGEQYF. The CDR3 region has the DNA TGCGCCAGCAGCCCTCCGACAGGGAACGAAGGCGAGCAGTACTTC.

This rearrangement joins TRBV5-1 to TRBJ1-4, with D maybe TRBD1 (6 bases). Germline CDR1 is SGHRS and CDR2 is YFSETQ. The length of the CDR3 is 15 residues. Trimming took 6 bases from V and 1 from J, leaving 13 bases between them. DNA for the CDR3: TGCGCCAGCACCCCCCGAGGGGGAACTAATGAAAAACTGTTTTTT. Protein product: CASTPRGGTNEKLFF.

The V gene is TRBV4-2, the J gene TRBJ2-1; TRBD2 matches 8 bases. Germline CDR1 LGHNA, CDR2 YNFKEQ. The CDR3 loop spans 16 amino acids. After removal of 0 bases from V and 15 bases from J, the junction contained 16 bases not matched to a gene. In DNA, the CDR3 is TGTGCCAGCAGCCAAGATGGAGGGAGCGGGGGACCTACACGGTTCTTC. Encoded protein: CASSQDGGSGGPTRFF.

This CDR3 is CASSFDTGSNQPQHF. CDR3 DNA: TGTGCCAGCAGCTTCGATACGGGAAGCAATCAGCCCCAGCATTTT. The chain carries TRBV7-9 and TRBJ1-5; D not certain. V was trimmed by 3 bases and J by 1 base, leaving 10 bases between them. Germline CDR1 is SEHNR and CDR2 is FQNEAQ (reference sequence). CDR3 length equals 15 residues.

V is TRBV5-5 and J is TRBJ2-3, with 8 positions matching TRBD1. CDR1 and CDR2 from the germline V gene are SGHKS and YYEKEE (reference sequence). V shed 0 bases and J 4 bases; nucleotides not matched to a gene: 7. The CDR3 sequence is 16 residues long. CDR3 region: CASSLADRGRSDTQYF. CDR3 in DNA: TGTGCCAGCAGCTTGGCTGACAGGGGAAGGTCAGATACGCAGTATTTT.

This clone was counted only a few times. V is TRBV5-6 and J is TRBJ1-2; TRBD1 agrees at 7 bases. CDR1 and CDR2 (germline): SGHDT, YYEEEE. The CDR3 covers 16 residues. The V segment lost 1 base and the J segment 0 bases; nucleotides outside the gene matches: 6. In DNA, the CDR3 is TGTGCCAGCAGCTTGACCCGAGGGGGCACTAACTATGGCTACACCTTC. This encodes CASSLTRGGTNYGYTF.

The chain recombines TRBV2 with TRBJ2-5; 12 nucleotides match TRBD1. V shed 4 bases and J 5 bases; nucleotides not matched to a gene: 5. Germline values: CDR1 SNHLY, CDR2 FYNNEI. CDR3 size: 15 residues. CDR3 in DNA: TGTGCCAGCAGTGCGGGACAGGGGGCGTGGGAGACCCAGTACTTC. Translated, it gives CASSAGQGAWETQYF. The variable domain in full, with the rest retrieved from reference TRBV2 and TRBJ2-5, is EPEVTQTPSHQVTQMGQEVILRCVPISNHLYFYWYRQILGQKVEFLVSFYNNEISEKSEIFDDQFSVERPDGSNFTLKIRSTKLEDSAMYFCASSAGQGAWETQYFGPGTRLLVL.

The gene calls are TRBV5-4 and TRBJ2-4, with D tentatively TRBD1 (6 bases). The length of the CDR3 is 17 residues. Per germline, CDR1 SGHNT and CDR2 YYREEE (reference sequence). Trimming took off 4 bases at V and 1 base at J, with 18 bases between the two ends. The CDR3 nucleotides are TGTGCCAGCAGCGTCCCCTCCACAGGGATCGCCAAAAACATTCAGTACTTC. Translation: CASSVPSTGIAKNIQYF.

This chain links TRBV7-3 with TRBJ2-1, with TRBD1 as a possible D gene (5 bases). Trimming took off 5 bases at V and 0 bases at J, with 11 bases between the two ends. Germline CDR1 reads SGHTA; CDR2 reads FQGTGA. This CDR3 comprises 15 residues. DNA for the CDR3: TGTGCCAGCAGCGCCGACAGCAGCTCCTACAATGAGCAGTTCTTC. It specifies CASSADSSSYNEQFF. Drawing the rest from reference TRBV7-3 and TRBJ2-1, the complete variable domain is GAGVSQTPSNKVTEKGKYVELRCDPISGHTALYWYRQSLGQGPEFLIYFQGTGAADDSGLPNDRFFAVRPEGSVSTLKIQRTERGDSAVYLCASSADSSSYNEQFFGPGTRLTVL.

This clone appeared once. The chain combines TRBV2 with TRBJ1-4, with 7 bases that match TRBD1. The ends lost 7 bases at V and 5 bases at J; junction bases unmatched: 4. The CDR3 runs to 13 residues. Germline CDR1 reads SNHLY; CDR2 reads FYNNEI. The DNA for the CDR3 is TGTGCCAGCACCGGCAGGGGGAATGAAAAACTGTTTTTT. Amino acids: CASTGRGNEKLFF.

The V and J genes are TRBV6-1 and TRBJ1-5; D unclear. Germline V gene data show CDR1 as MNHNS and CDR2 as SASEGT. With 5 bases removed from V and 11 bases from J, the gap between germline ends came to 25 bases. This CDR3 comprises 16 residues. In DNA, the CDR3 is TGTGCCAGCAGTCAAGGACTGAGCGCACCCTATTCAGCCCAGCATTTT. Amino acid sequence: CASSQGLSAPYSAQHF.

This clone was detected only a few times. The chain carries TRBV7-9 and TRBJ2-3; TRBD1 might be the D (5 bases). V was cut by 9 bases and J by 6 bases, with 10 bases left in between. This CDR3 has 11 residues. Per germline, CDR1 SEHNR and CDR2 FQNEAQ (reference sequence). The CDR3 DNA reads TGTGCCAGTTTAGGGGTGGATACGCAGTATTTT. This sequence encodes CASLGVDTQYF.

The chain has TRBV5-6 and TRBJ1-2; D remains unclear. Trimming stripped 0 bases from V and 6 bases from J, with 9 bases between. This CDR3 spans 13 amino acids. Germline values: CDR1 SGHDT, CDR2 YYEEEE. CDR3 residues: CASSLGGWDGYTF. For the CDR3, the DNA is TGTGCCAGCAGCTTGGGAGGGTGGGATGGCTACACCTTC.

The chain links TRBV7-2 to TRBJ1-3, with 10 bases identical to TRBD1. The V and J ends lost 3 bases and 4 bases, in that order; junction bases with no gene match: 6. In germline, CDR1 is SGHTA, CDR2 FQGNSA. The CDR3 runs 16 residues. CDR3 in amino acids: CASSFRQGAEGNTIYF. The CDR3 DNA sequence: TGTGCCAGCAGCTTTAGACAGGGGGCAGAAGGAAACACCATATATTTT.